Shown below are 30 T cell receptor beta chains from a single sample sequenced in a study of CD8 T cells in Susac syndrome. Reverse transcription of roughly 0.5 to 1 ug RNA used random hexamers. TCRdb reprocessed the immunoSEQ multiplex PCR reads via MiXCR and lists one record per CDR3 protein. The table records about 150,000 distinct CDR3 sequences, roughly 95% of them present only once. Sequences were obtained from CD4+ T cells from PBMCs. Every receptor here comes from a human donor with Susac syndrome.

The chain combines TRBV20-1 with TRBJ1-2; 8 nucleotides match TRBD1. The ends lost 3 bases at V and 5 bases at J; junction bases unmatched: 8. The germline gives CDR1 DFQATT, CDR2 SNEGSKA (reference sequence). The CDR3 consists of 14 residues. The chain's CDR3 is CSASGPDRGYGYTF. The CDR3 nucleotides are TGCAGTGCTAGCGGACCCGACAGGGGATATGGCTACACCTTC.

The rearrangement links TRBV20-1 to TRBJ2-1; D may be TRBD1 (6 bases). Germline lookup yields CDR1 DFQATT and CDR2 SNEGSKA (reference sequence). The CDR3 sequence is 14 residues long. The ends were cut back, 0 bases at V and 6 bases at J, with 12 bases in the middle. In DNA form, the CDR3 reads TGCAGTGCTAGAGAGTACAGGGTCAGCAATGAGCAGTTCTTC. Translation gives CSAREYRVSNEQFF.

The rearrangement uses TRBV15 and TRBJ2-4; TRBD2 agrees at 15 bases. CDR3 length: 17 amino acids. The V gene end was trimmed by 2 bases and the J gene end by 7 bases; junction bases not matched to a gene: 6. CDR1 is LNHNV and CDR2 is YYDKDF in the germline V gene (reference sequence). The CDR3 spells CATSRRTSGRAGNIQYF. DNA of the CDR3: TGTGCCACCAGCAGACGGACTAGCGGGAGGGCTGGGAACATTCAGTACTTC. Based on the CDR3 plus reference TRBV15 and TRBJ2-4, the full variable domain is DAMVIQNPRYQVTQFGKPVTLSCSQTLNHNVMYWYQQKSSQAPKLLFHYYDKDFNNEADTPDNFQSRRPNTSFCFLDIRSPGLGDTAMYLCATSRRTSGRAGNIQYFGAGTRLSVL.

The chain links TRBV7-2 to TRBJ1-2; D is unclear. The CDR3 contains 15 residues. Germline lookup yields CDR1 SGHTA and CDR2 FQGNSA. V shed 4 bases and J shed 4 bases, with 16 bases lying between them. As DNA, the CDR3 is TGTGCCAGCAGCTCCTACACCCCCTCGGGCTATGGCTACACCTTC. Protein sequence: CASSSYTPSGYGYTF.

This rearrangement joins TRBV7-9 to TRBJ1-2, with a weak D call TRBD1 (5 bases). Trimming cost V 7 bases and J 4 bases, with 16 bases left between them. Germline V gene sequence: CDR1 SEHNR, CDR2 FQNEAQ (reference sequence). The CDR3 loop spans 14 amino acids. CDR3 sequence: CASTLRSGAYGYTF. Here the CDR3 DNA reads TGTGCCAGCACCCTACGGTCTGGGGCCTATGGCTACACCTTC.

The chain carries TRBV29-1 and TRBJ2-2, with 7 bases lining up with TRBD2. With 5 bases clipped from V and 5 bases from J, the junction kept 5 bases outside the gene matches. CDR1 and CDR2 (germline): SQVTM, ANQGSEA. The CDR3 covers 13 residues. CDR3 region: CSVRTSRTGELFF. CDR3 DNA sequence: TGCAGCGTTAGGACTAGTCGTACCGGGGAGCTGTTTTTT.

V is TRBV20-1 and J is TRBJ1-6; the match to TRBD1 covers 9 bases. Trimming took 6 bases from V and 1 from J; bases not matched to a gene: 4. There are 15 residues in the CDR3. Germline V lookup: CDR1 DFQATT, CDR2 SNEGSKA (reference sequence). Here the CDR3 reads CSAGDRESYNSPLHF. In DNA, the CDR3 is TGCAGTGCGGGGGACAGGGAATCCTATAATTCACCCCTCCACTTT.

V usage is TRBV29-1 and J usage is TRBJ2-1; 8 bases align to TRBD2. Germline CDR1 is SQVTM and CDR2 is ANQGSEA. The J segment lost 0 bases and the V segment lost 4 bases, leaving 5 bases of the junction unmatched. CDR3 size: 15 residues. CDR3 sequence: CSVAVTSGSYNEQFF. The CDR3 coding sequence is TGCAGCGTTGCCGTTACTAGCGGCTCCTACAATGAGCAGTTCTTC.

J is TRBJ1-2 and V is TRBV6-4, with 8 bases aligning to TRBD1. Germline V lookup: CDR1 MRHNA, CDR2 SNTAGT. V shed 7 bases and J 4 bases; nucleotides not matched to a gene: 11. The CDR3 has 15 amino acids. CDR3 in DNA: TGTGCCAGCAATGGACAGGGCAAGCTACGCTATGGCTACACCTTC. This gives the protein CASNGQGKLRYGYTF.

V usage is TRBV28 and J usage is TRBJ2-7; D is unresolved. The CDR3 covers 13 residues. The V end lost 2 bases, the J end lost 3 bases, and 8 bases lay between the germline ends. CDR1 is MDHEN and CDR2 is SYDVKM in the germline V gene. This CDR3 reads CASSLPRVYEQYF. As DNA, the CDR3 is TGTGCCAGCAGTTTACCCAGAGTCTACGAGCAGTACTTC.

V usage is TRBV12-3 or TRBV12-4 and J usage is TRBJ2-7, with 7 bases identical to TRBD1. The CDR3 loop spans 12 amino acids. Germline trimming cut 6 bases from V and 6 bases from J; bases unmatched to any gene: 5. In DNA, the CDR3 is TGTGCCAGCAGCCTGACAGGGAGCGAGCAGTACTTC. Translation: CASSLTGSEQYF.

The chain combines TRBV5-1 with TRBJ2-6; TRBD1 is a possible D gene (5 bases). CDR3 length equals 16 residues. V was shortened by 0 bases and J by 1 base, with 8 bases between the two germline ends. The V gene's germline CDR1 is SGHRS and CDR2 YFSETQ. In nucleotides, the CDR3 is TGCGCCAGCAGCTTGGGACAGAGTTCTGGGGCCAACGTCCTGACTTTC. Translation: CASSLGQSSGANVLTF.

V is TRBV27 and J is TRBJ1-4; 7 nucleotides match TRBD1. The CDR3 is 12 amino acids. V dropped 11 bases and J dropped 5; count of bases not matched to a gene: 5. Germline lookup yields CDR1 MNHEY and CDR2 SMNVEV (reference sequence). This chain's CDR3 is CASGQRNEKLFF. As DNA, the CDR3 is TGTGCCTCGGGACAGAGAAATGAAAAACTGTTTTTT.

This clonotype was recorded once. The DNA for the CDR3 is TGTGCCAGCAGTGAACGAAACACAGATACGCAGTATTTT. It encodes CASSERNTDTQYF. This chain connects TRBV14 to TRBJ2-3; D ambiguous. Trimming removed 6 bases at V and 2 bases at J, with 9 bases between. The CDR3 loop spans 13 amino acids. Germline V gene sequence: CDR1 SGHDN, CDR2 FVKESK.

The chain employs TRBV5-6 and TRBJ2-1; TRBD1 is a possible D gene (6 bases). Per the germline V gene, CDR1 is SGHDT and CDR2 is YYEEEE. This CDR3 spans 15 amino acids. With 3 bases removed from V and 0 bases from J, the gap between germline ends came to 10 bases. Here the CDR3 reads CASSSRTVSYNEQFF. The CDR3 DNA is TGTGCCAGCAGCTCAAGGACAGTCTCCTACAATGAGCAGTTCTTC.

The chain couples TRBV29-1 to TRBJ2-1; D might be TRBD1 or TRBD2, each matching 5 bases. The CDR3 contains 15 residues. The germline V gene encodes CDR1 SQVTM and CDR2 ANQGSEA. The germline V and J ends were trimmed by 6 bases and 3 bases, with 18 bases remaining between them. The CDR3 DNA reads TGCAGCGTCGGTGAAGAGGGGCAGAGCTACAATGAGCAGTTCTTC. The encoded protein is CSVGEEGQSYNEQFF.

The rearrangement uses TRBV7-9 and TRBJ1-6; D ambiguous. V lost 0 bases to trimming and J lost 10 bases, with 10 bases between them. Looked up from germline, CDR1 is SEHNR and CDR2 is FQNEAQ (reference sequence). The CDR3 has 14 residues. For the CDR3, the DNA is TGTGCCAGCAGCTTAGCCCTGCCTGGGTCACCCCTCCACTTT. Translation: CASSLALPGSPLHF.

The chain uses TRBV19 and TRBJ1-1; 7 bases align to TRBD1. V trimming: 5 bases; J trimming: 11 bases; junction bases outside the gene matches: 8. The CDR3 runs to 12 residues. Germline V gene lookup returns CDR1 LNHDA and CDR2 SQIVND (reference sequence). CDR3 residues: CASSPPTGSAFF. The CDR3 DNA reads TGTGCCAGTAGTCCCCCGACAGGGTCGGCTTTCTTT.

V and J are TRBV27 and TRBJ2-1; 8 bases match TRBD1. The CDR3 has 16 amino acids. CDR1 and CDR2 from the germline V gene are MNHEY and SMNVEV (reference sequence). J lost 4 bases, V lost 1 base, and 6 bases had no gene match. DNA for the CDR3: TGTGCCAGCAGTTTATTGGGGACAGGACAATACAATGAGCAGTTCTTC. Its protein product is CASSLLGTGQYNEQFF.

This clonotype showed up just once. CDR3 DNA: TGCGCCAGCAGCTTGGTGGCGGTTGCCTACGAGCAGTACTTC. The encoded protein is CASSLVAVAYEQYF. This sequence joins TRBV5-1 and TRBJ2-7; unclear D gene. Germline V CDR1 and CDR2: SGHRS, YFSETQ. The V gene lost 0 bases and the J gene lost 2 bases, with 9 bases spanning the gap. There are 14 residues in the CDR3.

This chain links TRBV28 with TRBJ1-5, with D possibly TRBD1 on 5 matching bases. V lost 10 bases to trimming and J lost 9 bases, with 16 bases between them. The CDR3 spans 12 residues. CDR1 and CDR2 from the germline V gene are MDHEN and SYDVKM. CDR3 in DNA: TGTGCCACTGGCCCTCTAGACAGGCCCCAGCATTTT. Amino acids: CATGPLDRPQHF.

This chain links TRBV20-1 with TRBJ1-6; tentatively, D is TRBD1 (6 bases). The length of the CDR3 is 11 residues. Trimming stripped 7 bases from V and 11 bases from J, with 12 bases between. Germline values: CDR1 DFQATT, CDR2 SNEGSKA (reference sequence). The CDR3 sequence: CSVDRSPPLHF. CDR3 in DNA: TGCAGTGTCGACAGGTCCCCACCCCTCCACTTT.

The chain has TRBV27 and TRBJ2-1; possibly TRBD2 for D (5 bases). With 7 bases removed from V and 0 bases from J, the gap between germline ends came to 10 bases. CDR1 and CDR2 (germline): MNHEY, SMNVEV (reference sequence). The CDR3 is made up of 14 amino acids. CDR3 loop: CASNAGVSYNEQFF. CDR3 in DNA: TGTGCCAGCAATGCCGGGGTCTCCTACAATGAGCAGTTCTTC.

The chain employs TRBV4-3 and TRBJ1-2, with D tentatively TRBD1 (5 bases). CDR3 length: 15 amino acids. Germline assignment: CDR1 LGHNA and CDR2 YSLEER. The V end lost 0 bases, the J end lost 4 bases, and 12 bases lay between the germline ends. The CDR3: CASSQDFAGGYGYTF. The CDR3 nucleotides are TGCGCCAGCAGCCAAGATTTTGCCGGGGGCTATGGCTACACCTTC.

This rearrangement joins TRBV9 to TRBJ2-7; D may be TRBD1 (5 bases). CDR3 length: 14 amino acids. The V and J ends lost 0 bases and 2 bases respectively, with 9 bases between them. Germline assignment: CDR1 SGDLS and CDR2 YYNGEE. The CDR3 loop reads CASSVEGHTYEQYF. The DNA of the CDR3 is TGTGCCAGCAGCGTAGAAGGACATACCTACGAGCAGTACTTC.

V is TRBV2 and J is TRBJ2-7; TRBD1 might be the D (6 bases). The CDR3 runs to 14 residues. Germline V gene lookup returns CDR1 SNHLY and CDR2 FYNNEI. The V end lost 5 bases, the J end lost 3 bases, and 14 bases lay between the germline ends. The CDR3 here is CASSSGHKGYEQYV. The CDR3 nucleotides read TGTGCCAGCAGTTCGGGACACAAAGGCTACGAGCAGTACGTC.

The V and J genes are TRBV19 and TRBJ1-5; D not resolved. CDR1 is LNHDA and CDR2 is SQIVND in the germline V gene (reference sequence). V lost 3 bases, J lost 5 bases, and 11 bases lay in between. The CDR3 has 14 residues. The CDR3 DNA follows: TGTGCCAGTAGTATTCAGATTGGATATCAGCCCCAGCATTTT. It is translated as CASSIQIGYQPQHF.

The chain is built from TRBV15 and TRBJ1-6; D is possibly TRBD1 (6 bases). V lost 2 bases to trimming and J lost 9 bases, with 11 bases between them. Germline values: CDR1 LNHNV, CDR2 YYDKDF (reference sequence). CDR3 size: 14 residues. This chain's CDR3 is CATSRSNRVSPLHF. DNA for the CDR3: TGTGCCACCAGCAGATCAAACAGGGTTTCACCCCTCCACTTT.

The CDR3: CASSPSELTGIHGYTF. The CDR3 DNA is TGTGCCAGCTCCCCTTCCGAACTGACAGGGATCCATGGCTACACCTTC. The rearrangement joins TRBV18 to TRBJ1-2, with TRBD1 identical over 7 bases. The CDR3 is 16 amino acids. Per the germline V gene, CDR1 is KGHSH and CDR2 is LQKENI. The V and J ends lost 6 bases and 6 bases, in that order; junction bases with no gene match: 16.

The V and J genes are TRBV5-1 and TRBJ2-5; TRBD2 agrees at 9 bases. V lost 1 base, J lost 4 bases, and 5 bases stayed unmatched. CDR1 and CDR2 from the germline V gene are SGHRS and YFSETQ. The CDR3 totals 15 residues. The CDR3 DNA reads TGCGCCAGCAGCTTGTCGGCGGGGGGGCCAGAGACCCAGTACTTC. Protein product: CASSLSAGGPETQYF.